The clone carrying this T cell receptor (beta chain) was detected many times. This entry belongs to a study of T cells in Graves' hyperthyroidism and ophthalmopathy. There are 16 residues in the CDR3. Germline V gene lookup returns CDR1 SGHVS and CDR2 FQNEAQ. With 4 bases removed from V and 9 bases from J, the gap between germline ends came to 23 bases. TCR beta CDR3 regions were amplified from RNA. The study used the HTBI primer set for a first-round RT-PCR of the TCR CDR3. TCRdb re-analysed the multiplex PCR reads in MiXCR, keeping a single row per CDR3 protein. The sample shows fewer than 300,000 distinct CDR3 sequences, 13% to 15% of them seen only once. Aged 18 to 65, the patients had hyperthyroidism that was newly diagnosed and had lasted under 2 months.

The chain links TRBV7-8 to TRBJ2-3; possible D gene TRBD2, 5 bases. The TCR was taken from a woman aged 45-65 years with Graves' hyperthyroidism that later progressed to Graves' ophthalmopathy. Source material: blood. For the CDR3, the DNA is TGTGCCAGCAGCTCGACACGCGACATACCGAGGAGGACGCAGTATTTT. Its translation: CASSSTRDIPRRTQYF.